This T cell receptor beta chain was retrieved from a study of cytomegalovirus exposure and HLA in healthy donors. With 60 Vbeta and 13 Jbeta primers, the PCR was carried out. Measured with immunoSEQ multiplex PCR; TCRdb has only the in-frame clones, and not every one. The repertoire table contains about 140,000 clones. Trimming took 11 bases from V and 4 from J, leaving 16 bases between them. The CDR3 totals 13 residues. Germline CDR1 ENHRY, CDR2 SYGVKD. V gene TRBV10-3 combines with J gene TRBJ2-3; tentative D call: TRBD2 (5 bases). The sample taken for sequencing was PBMCs. The source of this sequence is a woman between 18 and 29 years old in good health and CMV-seronegative. The CDR3 nucleotides read TGTGCCGCCACCCCGGGGTCCCCAGATACGCAGTATTTT. It yields the protein CAATPGSPDTQYF.